The rows below give T cell receptor beta chains drawn from one sample of a study of T cell changes during pregnancy in multiple sclerosis. Using immunoSEQ multiplex PCR, the repertoire was profiled, and TCRdb retains in-frame clones only, with some absent. This sample carries roughly 84,000 clones, around 95% of them seen once, and the ten largest clones take less than 1.5%. This sample comprised peripheral blood, obtained in the third trimester of pregnancy. These receptors were obtained from a female donor in good health, enrolled as a control in a pregnancy study. The CDR3 runs from the conserved cysteine through the conserved F or W. The order of the fields is J gene, V gene, D gene, clone size, CDR3 DNA, CDR3 protein. A D gene is named only where the DNA matches it firmly. Not all rows give a size; the values are once, few, many and, for expanded clones, a class.

>TRBJ2-3|TRBV19|TRBD2|-
TGTGCCAGTAGTGTCGAGCGGGGGAGGCCAGATACGCAGTATTTT
CASSVERGRPDTQYF
>TRBJ2-3|TRBV10-3|-|-
TGTGCAATCAGGCCCTTGCTACAGGGCACAGATACGCAGTATTTT
CAIRPLLQGTDTQYF
>TRBJ2-2|TRBV2|-|-
TGTGCCAGCAGTGAGGGGCTCGGCACCGGGGAGCTGTTTTTT
CASSEGLGTGELFF
>TRBJ2-2|TRBV19|TRBD2|-
TGTGCCAGTCGACTAGCGGGACTCACCGGGGAGCTGTTTTTT
CASRLAGLTGELFF
>TRBJ2-7|TRBV28|TRBD1|-
TGTGCCAGCAGTTTACACGGACAGGCCCTCGAGCAGTACTTC
CASSLHGQALEQYF
>TRBJ1-1|TRBV27|-|-
TGTGCCAGCAGGGGGGCAAGGACTGAAGCTTTCTTT
CASRGARTEAFF
>TRBJ2-2|TRBV29-1|TRBD1|-
TGCAGCGTTGGGGGACAGGGGCTGAGCGGGGAGCTGTTTTTT
CSVGGQGLSGELFF
>TRBJ1-2|TRBV28|-|-
TGTGCCAGCAGTTTATTACAGGCTTTAACTAACTATGGCTACACCTTC
CASSLLQALTNYGYTF
>TRBJ2-2|TRBV4-1|-|-
TGCGCCAGCAGCCAAGGGCCCGGGTCCGGCACCGGGGAGCTGTTTTTT
CASSQGPGSGTGELFF
>TRBJ1-4|TRBV6-1|-|once
TGTGCCAGCACCCGCGACACGGCTAATGAAAAACTGTTTTTT
CASTRDTANEKLFF
>TRBJ2-7|TRBV5-1|TRBD2|-
TGCGCCAGCAGCTTGGGGGCTAGCGGTCTCTACGAGCAGTACTTC
CASSLGASGLYEQYF
>TRBJ2-7|TRBV27|-|-
TGTGCCAGCAGTCCTCTAGATCGGTCCTACGAGCAGTACTTC
CASSPLDRSYEQYF
>TRBJ2-1|TRBV29-1|-|-
TGCAGCGCACTCTGGGGCTATGAGCAGTTCTTC
CSALWGYEQFF
>TRBJ2-1|TRBV4-1|-|-
TGCGCCAGCAGCCACCTCCCCCGGGAGCGCTCCTACAATGAGCAGTTCTTC
CASSHLPRERSYNEQFF
>TRBJ2-3|TRBV5-1|TRBD1|-
TGCGCCAGCAGCTCCCGATCGGGGACAGGGGGCGCGGAGTATTTT
CASSSRSGTGGAEYF
>TRBJ2-1|TRBV7-9|TRBD2|-
TGTGCCAGCAGCTTAGACGGTGGACTAGCGGGAGGGGAGCAGTTCTTC
CASSLDGGLAGGEQFF